This T cell receptor beta chain was recovered during a study of cytomegalovirus exposure and HLA in healthy donors. At the level of the study: In terms of ancestry, the Caucasian-associated cluster contained about four fifths of the 300 to 400 genotyped donors.

Trimming took 4 bases from V and 3 from J, leaving 22 bases between them. CDR3 size: 18 residues. The germline V gene has CDR1 SGHNT and CDR2 YYREEE (reference sequence). Researchers ran the PCR with 60 Vbeta and 13 Jbeta primers. The protocol was immunoSEQ multiplex PCR, while the TCRdb copy is restricted to in-frame clones and leaves out a portion. The table has about 160,000 clones, just under 80% seen once; the top ten hold 1.3%. What was sequenced was PBMCs. The clonotype originates from a man aged 25 to 45 in good health and CMV-seronegative. The rearrangement uses TRBV5-4 and TRBJ1-4, with D maybe TRBD1 (6 bases). CDR3 loop: CASSPVLLRGRANEKLFF. Here the CDR3 DNA reads TGTGCCAGCAGCCCAGTCCTTCTCAGGGGACGGGCTAATGAAAAACTGTTTTTT.